What follows are 3 T cell receptor beta chains derived from one specimen sequenced in a study of long-term antiretroviral therapy in people with HIV. Researchers ran immunoSEQ v3.0 at survey level. Sequencing used immunoSEQ multiplex PCR; TCRdb keeps in-frame clones, though not all of them. The data hold about 18,000 clones, with roughly 95% observed a single time. The sequencing here drew on unsorted PBMCs, taken 10.4 years after starting antiretroviral therapy. All receptors derive from a man aged 30-40 years with HIV.

The gene calls are TRBV25-1 and TRBJ1-1; 8 positions match TRBD1. This CDR3 comprises 17 residues. CDR1 MGHDK and CDR2 SYGVNS come from the germline V gene. Unmatched junction bases numbered 7, after V lost 1 base and J lost 0 bases. CDR3 residues: CASSESHRGQVNTEAFF. In nucleotides, the CDR3 is TGTGCCAGCAGTGAATCCCACAGGGGACAGGTGAACACTGAAGCTTTCTTT.

The J gene is TRBJ1-1, the V gene TRBV7-2; D remains ambiguous. CDR1 and CDR2 from the germline V gene are SGHTA and FQGNSA. V lost 3 bases and J 3 bases, leaving 8 bases between the germline ends. CDR3 size: 13 residues. CDR3 sequence reads: CASSLGIYTEAFF. The CDR3 DNA reads as TGTGCCAGCAGCTTGGGTATTTACACTGAAGCTTTCTTT.

The gene calls are TRBV4-2 and TRBJ2-3; 12 bases are shared with TRBD2. Unmatched junction bases numbered 11, after V lost 4 bases and J lost 3 bases. Per germline, CDR1 LGHNA and CDR2 YNFKEQ. The CDR3 loop spans 18 amino acids. Here the CDR3 DNA reads TGTGCCAGCAGCCCCCGCAAAACCGGGACTAGCGGGACAGATACGCAGTATTTT. Its protein is CASSPRKTGTSGTDTQYF.